These 26 T cell receptor beta chains came from one sample sequenced in a study of T cell responses to AZD1222 COVID-19 vaccine. TCRdb's copy holds only in-frame clones and misses some; the assay was immunoSEQ multiplex PCR. The sample consists of 80,000 or so clones, approximately 85% of them appearing once. The material sequenced was peripheral blood, taken 28 days after the second AZD1222 dose. The receptors derive from an adult who received the AZD1222 COVID-19 vaccine.

This chain uses TRBV9 with TRBJ1-2; weak D call: TRBD1 (5 bases). Germline-derived CDR1 and CDR2 are SGDLS and YYNGEE. The CDR3 sequence is 14 residues long. Trimming left V 5 bases short and J 5 bases short, with 16 bases between. CDR3 in DNA: TGTGCCAGCAGTGTTACGGACAACTTTTATGGCTACACCTTC. It encodes CASSVTDNFYGYTF.

The chain uses TRBV4-2 and TRBJ2-7; no reliable D call. The germline V gene has CDR1 LGHNA and CDR2 YNFKEQ. Trimming shortened V by 1 base and J by 2 bases, and 9 bases separated the two germline ends. CDR3 length: 14 amino acids. This chain's CDR3 is CASSQVKLPYEQYF. CDR3 DNA: TGTGCCAGCAGCCAAGTTAAACTCCCCTACGAGCAGTACTTC.

The table lists this clone with a count of one. This chain's CDR3 is CASSQDEGRLADYNEQFF. The CDR3 bases are TGTGCCAGCAGCCAAGACGAGGGAAGACTAGCGGACTACAATGAGCAGTTCTTC. The rearrangement uses TRBV4-2 and TRBJ2-1; 9 bases map to TRBD2. J lost 3 bases, V lost 0 bases, and 9 bases had no gene match. CDR3 length: 18 amino acids. Per germline, CDR1 LGHNA and CDR2 YNFKEQ.

The chain joins TRBV6-5 to TRBJ1-5, with 9 bases fitting TRBD1. The ends lost 6 bases at V and 4 bases at J; junction bases unmatched: 7. Germline V gene lookup returns CDR1 MNHEY and CDR2 SVGAGI. This CDR3 comprises 15 residues. CDR3 amino acids: CASRNGQGRNQPQHF. In nucleotides, the CDR3 is TGTGCCAGCAGAAACGGACAGGGGCGGAATCAGCCCCAGCATTTT.

The rearrangement joins TRBV7-8 to TRBJ2-3; 7 nucleotides match TRBD2. This CDR3 comprises 16 residues. From germline, CDR1 is SGHVS and CDR2 FQNEAQ. The V segment lost 5 bases and the J segment 0 bases; nucleotides outside the gene matches: 8. The CDR3 sequence: CASSPRVSGSTDTQYF. The CDR3 DNA is TGTGCCAGCAGCCCCCGGGTTAGCGGGAGCACAGATACGCAGTATTTT.

This chain connects TRBV4-1 to TRBJ2-3; D ambiguous. Trimming pared 2 bases from V and 0 bases from J, leaving 15 bases between. This CDR3 contains 17 residues. CDR1 MGHRA and CDR2 YSYEKL come from the germline V gene. The CDR3 region has the DNA TGCGCCAGCAGCCAAACACGATACGACGAAAGCACAGATACGCAGTATTTT. Translation: CASSQTRYDESTDTQYF.

The rearrangement links TRBV25-1 to TRBJ1-6; D is unclear. V lost 2 bases, J lost 8 bases, and 4 bases lay in between. Germline loops: CDR1 MGHDK, CDR2 SYGVNS. The CDR3 loop spans 12 amino acids. CDR3 amino acids: CASSEPYSPLHF. CDR3 coding DNA: TGTGCCAGCAGTGAACCCTATTCACCCCTCCACTTT.

This chain joins TRBV5-1 and TRBJ1-1, with D perhaps matching TRBD1 (5 bases). Trimming removed 5 bases from V and 1 base from J, with 12 bases in between. CDR1 SGHRS and CDR2 YFSETQ come from the germline V gene. This CDR3 has 14 residues. Here the CDR3 reads CASRHQGGNTEAFF. CDR3 sequence (DNA): TGCGCCAGCAGACATCAGGGAGGGAACACTGAAGCTTTCTTT.

The chain links TRBV19 to TRBJ2-4, with D unclear. The CDR3 is made up of 13 amino acids. The germline V gene has CDR1 LNHDA and CDR2 SQIVND (reference sequence). The V end was cut by 3 bases, the J end by 9 bases, with 12 bases between. This CDR3 reads CASSIRADSIQYF. CDR3 in DNA: TGTGCCAGTAGTATTCGGGCAGATAGCATTCAGTACTTC. Filled out from reference TRBV19 and TRBJ2-4, the complete variable domain reads DGGITQSPKYLFRKEGQNVTLSCEQNLNHDAMYWYRQDPGQGLRLIYYSQIVNDFQKGDIAEGYSVSREKKESFPLTVTSAQKNPTAFYLCASSIRADSIQYFGAGTRLSVL.

The V call is TRBV18, the J call TRBJ1-5; the D gene is possibly TRBD1 (6 bases). The CDR3 has 15 amino acids. V shed 2 bases and J shed 4 bases, with 12 bases lying between them. Germline CDR1 reads KGHSH; CDR2 reads LQKENI. The CDR3 DNA reads as TGTGCCAGCTCACCAGACGACAGGCATAATCAGCCCCAGCATTTT. Its translation is CASSPDDRHNQPQHF.

The chain joins TRBV7-3 to TRBJ2-1; 13 bases are shared with TRBD2. Germline values: CDR1 SGHTA, CDR2 FQGTGA. The CDR3 is 16 residues long. J gave up 4 bases and V 4 bases, and 4 bases lay outside the gene matches. CDR3 in DNA: TGTGCCAGCAGCTCGAGACTAGCGGGGGGTTACAATGAGCAGTTCTTC. Translated: CASSSRLAGGYNEQFF.

V gene TRBV6-4 combines with J gene TRBJ1-1, with 7 bases matching TRBD1. J gave up 7 bases and V 1 base, and 3 bases lay outside the gene matches. The CDR3 runs to 13 residues. Germline lookup yields CDR1 MRHNA and CDR2 SNTAGT. DNA for the CDR3: TGTGCCAGCAGTGACTTCAGGGACAGTGAAGCTTTCTTT. Translated, it gives CASSDFRDSEAFF.

This chain connects TRBV10-3 to TRBJ2-5; perhaps TRBD1 as D (6 bases). With 9 bases removed from V and 5 bases from J, the gap between germline ends came to 13 bases. This CDR3 is built from 12 residues. Germline assignment: CDR1 ENHRY and CDR2 SYGVKD. CDR3 sequence: CAIQGGGETQYF. The CDR3 bases are TGTGCCATACAGGGTGGTGGCGAGACCCAGTACTTC.

This chain connects TRBV11-2 to TRBJ1-4; the D gene is possibly TRBD1 (6 bases). Germline CDR1 reads SGHAT; CDR2 reads FQNNGV. This CDR3 region has 16 residues. Trimming removed 6 bases from V and 0 bases from J, with 14 bases in between. The CDR3 sequence: CASSQNRVATNEKLFF. The CDR3 DNA is TGTGCCAGCAGTCAGAACAGGGTTGCAACTAATGAAAAACTGTTTTTT.

The J gene is TRBJ1-6, the V gene TRBV5-1; D might be TRBD1 (5 bases). The length of the CDR3 is 16 residues. Looked up from germline, CDR1 is SGHRS and CDR2 is YFSETQ. V lost 6 bases, J lost 4 bases, and 17 bases lay in between. The DNA of the CDR3 is TGCGCCAGCACCCTATGGGGGGGGAGTTATAATTCACCCCTCCACTTT. Its translation: CASTLWGGSYNSPLHF.

V usage is TRBV5-4 and J usage is TRBJ1-6; 9 bases match TRBD1. Germline V gene sequence: CDR1 SGHNT, CDR2 YYREEE (reference sequence). CDR3 length: 15 amino acids. The V and J ends lost 2 bases and 8 bases, in that order; junction bases with no gene match: 5. Here the CDR3 DNA reads TGTGCCAGCAGCTTAGGGACAGGGTTCGATTCACCCCTCCACTTT. This encodes CASSLGTGFDSPLHF.

This rearrangement joins TRBV5-1 to TRBJ2-2, with 7 bases lining up with TRBD2. Germline V CDR1 and CDR2: SGHRS, YFSETQ. The CDR3 is made up of 16 amino acids. V shed 2 bases and J 0 bases; nucleotides not matched to a gene: 4. The CDR3 DNA reads as TGCGCCAGCAGCTTATCGGGGGGACCGAACACCGGGGAGCTGTTTTTT. This sequence encodes CASSLSGGPNTGELFF.

The V call is TRBV15, the J call TRBJ2-5; D is undetermined. Per the germline V gene, CDR1 is LNHNV and CDR2 is YYDKDF (reference sequence). The CDR3 loop spans 14 amino acids. Trimming cost V 1 base and J 6 bases, with 12 bases left between them. The CDR3 DNA follows: TGTGCCACCAGCAGAGGTACGGGCGGCCAGACCCAGTACTTC. Encoded protein: CATSRGTGGQTQYF.

The J gene is TRBJ2-1, the V gene TRBV11-2, with a possible D match to TRBD2 (6 bases). The CDR3 runs to 12 residues. Germline CDR1 and CDR2: SGHAT and FQNNGV. V was cut by 3 bases and J by 8 bases, with 8 bases left in between. The CDR3 coding sequence is TGTGCCAGCAGCTTTTGGGGGGATGAGCAGTTCTTC. Protein: CASSFWGDEQFF.

The chain couples TRBV5-4 to TRBJ2-7; 10 positions match TRBD1. The CDR3 is 13 amino acids. Per the germline V gene, CDR1 is SGHNT and CDR2 is YYREEE (reference sequence). The trim removed 3 bases at V and 5 bases at J, leaving 2 bases unmatched. The CDR3 bases are TGTGCCAGCAGCTATGACAGGGGGCACGAGCAGTACTTC. It specifies CASSYDRGHEQYF.

Turning to this clone: The same CDR3 is also encoded by other DNA sequences in this sample. The chain recombines TRBV25-1 with TRBJ1-2; D perhaps matches TRBD1 (5 bases). Per the germline V gene, CDR1 is MGHDK and CDR2 is SYGVNS. The length of the CDR3 is 13 residues. The V gene lost 8 bases and the J gene lost 8 bases, with 18 bases spanning the gap. CDR3 sequence: CASQESGRGGYTF. CDR3 DNA: TGTGCCAGCCAAGAGTCTGGGCGGGGGGGCTACACCTTC.

The genes are TRBV3-1 (or the pseudogene TRBV3-2) and TRBJ1-1; TRBD1 agrees at 8 bases. Germline loops: CDR1 LGHDT, CDR2 YNNKEL (reference sequence). Trimming at V came to 1 base and at J to 0 bases, leaving 10 bases not matched to a gene. CDR3 length equals 18 residues. DNA for the CDR3: TGTGCCAGCAGCCAAGGAGGACAGGGAATAACTATGAACACTGAAGCTTTCTTT. This codes for CASSQGGQGITMNTEAFF.

This chain links TRBV9 with TRBJ2-2; no clear D. The germline CDR1 and CDR2 sequences are SGDLS and YYNGEE. The CDR3 is 16 residues long. V lost 0 bases to trimming and J lost 5 bases, with 14 bases between them. CDR3 amino acids: CASSVVADQATGELFF. The CDR3 coding sequence is TGTGCCAGCAGCGTAGTGGCGGACCAGGCTACCGGGGAGCTGTTTTTT.

This sequence joins TRBV7-3 and TRBJ2-2; D not resolved. The germline gives CDR1 SGHTA, CDR2 FQGTGA. The V and J ends lost 10 bases and 1 base respectively, with 10 bases between them. The CDR3 covers 13 residues. CDR3 region: CATRFLNTGELFF. CDR3 bases: TGTGCCACCCGATTTCTGAACACCGGGGAGCTGTTTTTT.

The rearrangement uses TRBV5-6 and TRBJ2-1, with no clear D. V lost 1 base, J lost 3 bases, and 5 bases lay in between. The CDR3 totals 13 residues. Germline V lookup: CDR1 SGHDT, CDR2 YYEEEE. The CDR3 DNA reads TGTGCCAGCAGCTTGATCAGCTACAATGAGCAGTTCTTC. Residues: CASSLISYNEQFF.

This clone was counted between two and nine times. The chain carries TRBV11-2 and TRBJ1-2, with TRBD1 matching 7 bases. The V gene end was trimmed by 5 bases and the J gene end by 0 bases; junction bases not matched to a gene: 6. Germline loops: CDR1 SGHAT, CDR2 FQNNGV. CDR3 length: 15 residues. CDR3 region: CASSDGDSTNYGYTF. Written as DNA, the CDR3 is TGTGCCAGCAGCGACGGGGACAGCACTAACTATGGCTACACCTTC.